Presented here are 3 T cell receptor beta chains from one specimen sequenced in a study of graft-versus-host responses after intestinal transplantation. Plated together were 200,000 CFSE-labeled responder cells and 200,000 irradiated, violet-dye-labeled stimulator cells. Only in-frame clones appear in the TCRdb table, and some are missing; sequencing was by immunoSEQ multiplex PCR. The data hold roughly 10,000 clones, with 25% to 30% observed a single time. Material: alloreactive CD8+ T cells from a mixed lymphocyte reaction culture, obtained before intestinal transplant. The subset is: CFSE-low proliferating T cells sorted from approximately six-day pre-transplant mixed lymphocyte reaction (GvH or HvG direction). These receptors were taken from a human patient who received an intestinal transplant.

This chain joins TRBV6-1 and TRBJ2-5, with D possibly TRBD1 on 6 matching bases. Between the trimmed V and J ends, which lost 1 base and 4 bases, there was a span of 10 bases. The CDR3 spans 14 residues. CDR1 and CDR2 from the germline V gene are MNHNS and SASEGT. For the CDR3, the DNA is TGTGCCAGCAGTGAAGTTAGCAGGGGAGAGACCCAGTACTTC. Translated, it gives CASSEVSRGETQYF.

This sequence joins TRBV29-1 and TRBJ1-2; unclear D gene. V lost 1 base and J lost 8, with 17 bases in between. Germline V gene data show CDR1 as SQVTM and CDR2 as ANQGSEA. The CDR3 spans 14 residues. CDR3 in DNA: TGCAGCGTTGAAGGCGGTGAGACTAGGGCAGGCTACACCTTC. Its translation: CSVEGGETRAGYTF.

The chain is built from TRBV5-4 and TRBJ2-7; the match to TRBD1 covers 11 bases. There are 17 residues in the CDR3. Germline lookup yields CDR1 SGHNT and CDR2 YYREEE (reference sequence). Trimming removed 0 bases from V and 0 bases from J; junction bases left unmatched: 5. CDR3 coding DNA: TGTGCCAGCAGCTTGGGGGGACAGGGGGTTACCTCCTACGAGCAGTACTTC. This sequence encodes CASSLGGQGVTSYEQYF.